A selection of T cell receptor beta chains follows, all from one sample in a study of early T cells in non-severe SARS-CoV-2 infection. Each CDR3 protein is one row after TCRdb ran MiXCR on the 5' RACE reads. Of 80,000 to 95,000 distinct CDR3 sequences in the sample, 16% are singletons; the top ten hold about 5%. Specimen: whole blood, collected at baseline. The receptors stem from an adult who was a healthcare worker with PCR-confirmed SARS-CoV-2 infection or an uninfected control (not recorded which). CDR3s include the opening cysteine and the closing phenylalanine or tryptophan. A D gene is named only where the DNA matches it firmly. A clone size is listed for some rows: how often the clone was seen (once, few, many), or a class if it is expanded.

clone size	V gene	CDR3 length	D gene	J gene	CDR3 protein	CDR3 DNA
few	TRBV7-9	13	.	TRBJ1-2	CASSPTQILGYTF	TGTGCCAGCAGCCCTACTCAAATCCTAGGCTACACCTTC
.	TRBV28	16	.	TRBJ2-5	CASSDRDTSRGETQYF	TGTGCCAGCAGTGACCGGGACACTTCTAGGGGAGAGACCCAGTACTTC
few	TRBV3-1	15	.	TRBJ2-5	CASSQDKGWGETQYF	TGTGCCAGCAGCCAAGATAAGGGATGGGGAGAGACCCAGTACTTC
.	TRBV6-5	15	TRBD1	TRBJ1-1	CASSEPGQGASEAFF	TGTGCCAGCAGTGAACCGGGACAGGGGGCTTCGGAAGCTTTCTTT
.	TRBV5-1	16	.	TRBJ2-7	CASSAPQGVIGYEQYF	TGCGCCAGCAGCGCCCCACAGGGAGTGATTGGCTACGAGCAGTACTTC
many	TRBV30	13	TRBD2	TRBJ2-1	CAWTGLAGNEQFF	TGTGCCTGGACGGGACTAGCGGGAAATGAGCAGTTCTTC
.	TRBV20-1	14	.	TRBJ1-4	CSASLGANNEKLFF	TGCAGTGCTTCCCTAGGGGCCAATAATGAAAAACTGTTTTTT
.	TRBV12-3/TRBV12-4	13	.	TRBJ1-1	CASSLGVWPGAFF	TGTGCCAGCAGTTTAGGAGTGTGGCCGGGAGCTTTCTTT
few	TRBV9	14	TRBD1	TRBJ2-1	CASRPGTGVDEQFF	TGTGCCAGCAGGCCCGGGACAGGGGTCGATGAGCAGTTCTTC
.	TRBV20-1	14	.	TRBJ1-4	CSARDEGAGEKLFF	TGCAGTGCTAGAGACGAAGGGGCGGGGGAAAAACTGTTTTTT
few	TRBV11-2	16	TRBD2	TRBJ2-3	CASSLAGGRGTDTQYF	TGTGCCAGCAGCTTAGCCGGCGGGAGAGGAACAGATACGCAGTATTTT
few	TRBV14	16	.	TRBJ2-7	CASSQVFGGVISEQYF	TGTGCCAGCAGCCAAGTATTTGGGGGAGTCATTAGCGAGCAGTACTTC
few	TRBV12-3/TRBV12-4	14	.	TRBJ1-1	CASIEVTRGTEAFF	TGTGCCAGCATTGAGGTTACGCGGGGTACTGAAGCTTTCTTT
.	TRBV27	14	.	TRBJ2-5	CASSFQDRKRTQYF	TGTGCCAGCAGTTTCCAGGATAGAAAGAGAACCCAGTACTTC
many	TRBV13	17	TRBD2	TRBJ2-3	CASSRRTRLAGTDTQYF	TGTGCCAGCAGCCGTCGAACTCGACTAGCGGGAACAGATACGCAGTATTTT
.	TRBV4-3	16	TRBD1	TRBJ2-5	CASSQAVARGQETQYF	TGCGCCAGCAGCCAAGCTGTGGCCAGGGGGCAAGAGACCCAGTACTTC
.	TRBV5-1	17	TRBD2	TRBJ2-3	CASSLLASGRSSDTQYF	TGCGCCAGCAGCTTGTTGGCTAGCGGGAGGTCGTCGGATACGCAGTATTTT
few	TRBV4-1	12	.	TRBJ2-7	CASSQPGYEQYF	TGCGCCAGCAGCCAACCCGGCTACGAGCAGTACTTC
many	TRBV5-1	16	TRBD1	TRBJ2-7	CASSLGFGTGLYEQYF	TGCGCCAGCAGCTTGGGCTTCGGGACAGGCCTCTACGAGCAGTACTTC
many	TRBV2	15	TRBD2	TRBJ2-3	CASSPIAGATDTQYF	TGTGCCAGCAGTCCGATAGCGGGAGCGACAGATACGCAGTATTTT
few	TRBV3-1	18	TRBD2	TRBJ2-3	CASSYFSGMGSSTDTQYF	TGTGCCAGCAGCTATTTTAGCGGGATGGGCTCTAGCACAGATACGCAGTATTTT
.	TRBV28	14	.	TRBJ2-7	CASSHGGEHYEQYF	TGTGCCAGCTCCCACGGTGGGGAACACTACGAGCAGTACTTC
.	TRBV5-1	15	.	TRBJ1-2	CASSLLGPREGGYTF	TGCGCCAGCAGCTTACTTGGGCCCAGGGAAGGGGGCTACACCTTC
.	TRBV20-1	12	.	TRBJ2-7	CSAREDTYEQYF	TGCAGTGCTAGAGAAGATACCTACGAGCAGTACTTC
many	TRBV6-5	14	TRBD2	TRBJ2-2	CASYSGGNTGELFF	TGTGCCAGTTATAGCGGGGGTAACACCGGGGAGCTGTTTTTT
many	TRBV7-2	14	.	TRBJ2-7	CASSLSEVVYEQYF	TGTGCCAGCAGCTTATCGGAAGTAGTCTACGAGCAGTACTTC
.	TRBV19	14	TRBD1	TRBJ2-7	CASSSRQGGHEQYF	TGTGCCAGTAGTAGCCGACAGGGTGGGCACGAGCAGTACTTC
many	TRBV10-2	13	TRBD1	TRBJ1-5	CASSGTGTQPQHF	TGCGCCAGCAGTGGGACAGGGACCCAGCCCCAGCATTTT
.	TRBV10-3	14	TRBD2	TRBJ2-7	CAIRREAGPYEQYF	TGTGCCATCAGGCGGGAGGCTGGTCCCTACGAGCAGTACTTC
many	TRBV4-1	12	.	TRBJ1-2	CASSQGAYGYTF	TGCGCCAGCAGCCAGGGCGCGTATGGCTACACCTTC
.	TRBV5-1	14	.	TRBJ2-2	CASSLAPDTGELFF	TGCGCCAGCAGCTTGGCCCCCGACACCGGGGAGCTGTTTTTT
few	TRBV2	16	TRBD1	TRBJ2-6	CAIGDRGSSGANVLTF	TGTGCCATAGGGGACAGGGGAAGCTCTGGGGCCAACGTCCTGACTTTC
few	TRBV12-3/TRBV12-4	15	TRBD2	TRBJ2-1	CASSRGTSGSNEQFF	TGTGCCAGCAGCCGGGGGACTAGCGGGAGTAATGAGCAGTTCTTC
.	TRBV5-1	16	TRBD2	TRBJ2-5	CASKPAPSGSEETQYF	TGCGCCAGCAAACCCGCCCCAAGCGGGAGTGAAGAGACCCAGTACTTC
.	TRBV3-1	12	.	TRBJ2-3	CASSQDKNTQYF	TGTGCCAGCAGCCAAGATAAGAATACGCAGTATTTT
.	TRBV20-1	16	TRBD2	TRBJ2-2	CSARTPQRGVHGELFF	TGCAGTGCTAGGACGCCTCAGCGGGGGGTCCACGGGGAGCTGTTTTTT
many	TRBV24-1	14	.	TRBJ2-3	CATSDSTWVSTQYF	TGTGCCACCAGTGATTCGACTTGGGTCTCAACGCAGTATTTT
few	TRBV11-2	15	.	TRBJ2-7	CASSLPPGRSYEQYF	TGTGCCAGCAGCCTCCCACCCGGCCGCTCCTACGAGCAGTACTTC
.	TRBV29-1	15	TRBD2	TRBJ2-1	CSVSLRSSGAHEQFF	TGCAGCGTTTCCCTCCGGTCTAGCGGAGCTCATGAGCAGTTCTTC
few	TRBV6-1	14	.	TRBJ1-6	CASTYTGKDSPLHF	TGTGCCAGCACCTATACAGGGAAGGATTCACCCCTCCACTTT
.	TRBV20-1	11	.	TRBJ1-3	CSARGIGTIYF	TGCAGTGCTAGAGGGATTGGCACCATATATTTT
once	TRBV6-5	15	.	TRBJ1-4	CASSLTGPLNEKLFF	TGTGCCAGCAGCCTCACAGGGCCCCTTAATGAAAAACTGTTTTTT
.	TRBV11-1	15	TRBD2	TRBJ2-1	CASSLGLAGVSEQFF	TGTGCCAGCAGCCTGGGACTAGCGGGAGTTAGTGAGCAGTTCTTC
.	TRBV6-6	15	TRBD1	TRBJ1-1	CASSYGQEQNTEAFF	TGTGCCAGCAGTTACGGACAGGAGCAGAACACTGAAGCTTTCTTT
many	TRBV5-1	13	.	TRBJ2-2	CASSWGAYGELFF	TGCGCCAGCAGCTGGGGCGCTTACGGGGAGCTGTTTTTT
many	TRBV6-6	16	TRBD2	TRBJ2-3	CASRPLAGGSTDTQYF	TGTGCCAGCAGGCCCCTAGCGGGAGGTAGCACAGATACGCAGTATTTT
many	TRBV7-8	13	.	TRBJ2-4	CASSLGVVNIQYF	TGTGCCAGCAGCTTAGGGGTTGTAAACATTCAGTACTTC
.	TRBV12-3/TRBV12-4	14	.	TRBJ2-7	CASSPGLGLAEQYF	TGTGCCAGCAGCCCCGGTTTAGGGTTGGCCGAGCAGTACTTC
few	TRBV12-5	18	TRBD1	TRBJ1-1	CASAQQGFGGAMNTEAFF	TGTGCTAGTGCCCAACAGGGGTTTGGGGGAGCTATGAACACTGAAGCTTTCTTT
many	TRBV30	14	TRBD1	TRBJ1-3	CAWETGESGNTIYF	TGTGCCTGGGAAACAGGGGAATCTGGAAACACCATATATTTT
many	TRBV13	14	.	TRBJ2-7	CASSRGHLNYEQYF	TGTGCCAGCAGCCGGGGCCACCTGAATTACGAGCAGTACTTC
many	TRBV6-6	19	TRBD2	TRBJ2-1	CASSQNLQLRRERWNEQFF	TGTGCCAGCAGCCAAAACCTCCAGTTGAGGCGGGAGAGATGGAATGAGCAGTTCTTC
.	TRBV2	14	TRBD2	TRBJ2-7	CASSASSGYYEQYF	TGTGCCAGCAGTGCGTCTAGCGGGTACTACGAGCAGTACTTC
.	TRBV20-1	14	TRBD2	TRBJ2-2	CSARSGANTGELFF	TGCAGTGCCAGGAGCGGGGCGAACACCGGGGAGCTGTTTTTT